Reported below is one T cell receptor beta chain. What it recognizes is unknown. Next came a second PCR, run for roughly 6 to 11 cycles, which used a sample-barcoded 5' primer along with a J-beta primer mix. All cDNA molecules were each tagged by a template-switch adaptor with 12 random nucleotides. TCRdb re-called the 5' RACE reads with MiXCR, one entry per CDR3 protein. Found here are 910,000 or so distinct CDR3 sequences, about 53% of them singletons; the top ten hold about 20%. Extractions gave at least 5.5 micrograms of total RNA per sample. The record originates from a study of blood T cells in healthy people across ages. General observations from the study: Naive CD4+ cells and diversity were both higher in long-lived donors than in aged donors.

Germline V CDR1 and CDR2: LGHDT, YNNKEL (reference sequence). The CDR3 totals 17 residues. Sequenced input: blood. The chain combines TRBV3-1 with TRBJ2-5; 11 bases agree with TRBD2. The J call may be faulty, since TRBJ2-1 better matches the DNA end. This clonotype was obtained from a woman in her fifties or sixties in good health. The CDR3 bases are TGTGCCAGCAGCCGGAGAGTATGGACTAGCGGGTTAGAGACCCAGTTCTTC. This gives the protein CASSRRVWTSGLETQFF.